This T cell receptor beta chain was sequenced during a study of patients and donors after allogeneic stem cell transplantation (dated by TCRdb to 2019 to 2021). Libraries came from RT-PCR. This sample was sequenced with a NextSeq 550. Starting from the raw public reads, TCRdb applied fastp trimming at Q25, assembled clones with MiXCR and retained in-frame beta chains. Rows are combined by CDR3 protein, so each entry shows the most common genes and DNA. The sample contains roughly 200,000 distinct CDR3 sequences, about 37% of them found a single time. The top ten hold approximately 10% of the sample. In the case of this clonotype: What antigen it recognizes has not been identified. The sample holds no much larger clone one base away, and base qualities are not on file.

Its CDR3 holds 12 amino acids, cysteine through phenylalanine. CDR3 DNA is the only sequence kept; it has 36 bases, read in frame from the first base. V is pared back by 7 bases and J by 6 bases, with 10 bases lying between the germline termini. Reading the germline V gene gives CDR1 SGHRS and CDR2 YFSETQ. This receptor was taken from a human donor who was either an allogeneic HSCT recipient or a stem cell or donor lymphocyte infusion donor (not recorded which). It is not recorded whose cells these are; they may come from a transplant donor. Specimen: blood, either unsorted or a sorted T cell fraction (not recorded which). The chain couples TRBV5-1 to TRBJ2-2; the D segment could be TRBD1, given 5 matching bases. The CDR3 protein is CASRQQAGELFF. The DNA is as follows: TGCGCCAGCCGACAGCAAGCCGGGGAGCTGTTTTTT.